This TCR beta chain was obtained from a study of Graves' ophthalmopathy and Graves' hyperthyroidism. This clonotype appeared a few times. Diagnostic conclusions were grounded in clinical symptoms, serum thyroxine, TRAb, thyroid ultrasound and orbital computed tomography. Using RNA transcripts, the TCR beta CDR3 regions were amplified. First-round RT-PCR used HTBI primers; second-round multiplex PCR followed. One entry per CDR3 protein results from TCRdb running MiXCR on the multiplex PCR reads. The table has about 620,000 distinct CDR3 sequences, about 20% seen once. The TCR comes from a woman aged 18-29 years with stable Graves' hyperthyroidism. Some clones in this sample may be carry-over from other donors' samples. Input material: peripheral blood.

CDR3 coding DNA: TGTGCCTGGAGTATAACGCCGGGACAGGGTTGGAACACTGAAGCTTTCTTT. As protein: CAWSITPGQGWNTEAFF. This chain joins TRBV30 and TRBJ1-1, with TRBD1 identical over 9 bases. Germline lookup yields CDR1 GTSNPN and CDR2 SVGIG (reference sequence). The ends lost 2 bases at V and 1 base at J; junction bases unmatched: 11. This CDR3 region has 17 residues.